This T cell receptor beta chain was found in a study of OX40 agonist ivuxolimab in advanced cancers. Background for the entire study: The costimulatory receptor OX40 (CD134) was targeted by ivuxolimab, a fully human IgG2 agonistic monoclonal antibody. Intravenous ivuxolimab was administered to patients every 2 weeks at six dose levels: 0.01, 0.1, 0.3, 1.5, 3 and 10 mg/kg. Of the approximately 53 patients in dose escalation, some 19 had hepatocellular carcinoma, some 15 had melanoma, 9 had renal cell carcinoma and 9 had head and neck cancer. In the dose-escalation cohort, 70% to 85% of patients were male, and the mean age was approximately 64 years, with a range of roughly 20 to 80. Prior anti-PD-1, anti-PD-L1 or anti-CTLA-4 therapy was permitted, and checkpoint inhibitors had been received by more than 35% of dose-escalation patients. Partial responses occurred in three dose-escalation patients, of whom one had hepatocellular carcinoma and two had cutaneous melanoma. The point of sequencing TCRbeta in the periphery was to test whether ivuxolimab changed TCR sequence diversity and drove clonal T-cell expansion. The paper describes the monotherapy dose-escalation part (N ≈ 51 patients) of the phase I trial of ivuxolimab.

About this clone itself: Which antigen it targets is not known. No quality values exist for individual bases; no much larger clone is one base distant.

Patients with a history of autoimmune disease or receiving systemic immunosuppression were excluded from the trial. Peripheral blood for TCR sequencing was collected from all dose cohorts at baseline, on cycle 4 day 1, and on cycle 7 day 1. Samples were obtained from an open-label, multicenter, first-in-human phase I dose-escalation trial of ivuxolimab. Adults with locally advanced or metastatic head and neck squamous cell, hepatocellular, melanoma or renal cell carcinoma were enrolled in the trial. Before TCR sequencing, CD4+ T cells and CD8+ T cells from peripheral blood were sorted into separate populations. Here is what the overall study found, with its caveats: The antigen specificity of the peripheral T cells that underwent clonal expansion was not determined. Low levels of normalized T-cell clonal expansion were also seen in some patients who did not respond. On average, CD8+ T cells showed more expanded clones than CD4+ T cells after ivuxolimab. At doses of 0.1 to 3.0 mg/kg, clonal expansion of both CD4+ and CD8+ T cells in blood was seen between baseline and week 6. In the 0.1-3.0 mg/kg groups, partial responders were among the patients with the lowest normalized peripheral clonal expansion, particularly in CD8+ T cells.

From the cysteine through the phenylalanine, the CDR3 covers 14 amino acids. Of all the DNA, just the CDR3 is kept, 42 bases in frame from base 1. Genomic DNA was extracted from sorted cells for sequencing of the TCRbeta CDR3 region. TCRbeta CDR3 regions were sequenced using the immunoSEQ Assay. TCRdb obtained this table from immuneACCESS and retained in-frame rearrangements with V and J assigned. These tables miss some clones; where compared with another copy, unresolved V genes account for less than half of the shortfall, and the remainder is unexplained. This sample lists about 63,000 clones; about 91% were detected once. Of the sample, roughly 4% is held by the ten largest clones.

The sample was CD4+ or CD8+ T cells sorted from blood, taken in a trial of the OX40 agonist ivuxolimab. Recombination connected TRBV21-1 to TRBJ2-1; the listed D gene, TRBD2, was not tested against the DNA. TRBV21-1 is noted as a pseudogene. This TCR came from an adult with an advanced solid tumor such as melanoma, head and neck, liver or kidney cancer. For the CDR3, the sequence is CASKTSGRCNEQFF. The base sequence is TGTGCCAGCAAGACTAGCGGGAGGTGCAATGAGCAGTTCTTC.